The sequence of this T cell receptor beta chain was determined in a study of blood T cell repertoires in COVID-19 (dated by TCRdb to the early 2020s). With respect to the entire study: Samples from collaborators originated in the United States, Italy and Spain and spanned both the acute and convalescent phases of COVID-19. The material from the prospective study consisted of cDNA or gDNA derived from T cells, B-cell-depleted T cells, or PBMCs. The samples were drawn from the first 160 participants of the ongoing ImmuneRACE study and from 1,254 subjects provided by 6 global collaborators. A freely available public database, intended as a resource for researchers studying the immune response to SARS-CoV-2, is where the repertoires were released. The dataset comprised deeply sampled blood TCRbeta repertoires from subjects exposed to, actively infected with, or recovered from COVID-19. Where available, HLA class I and class II types were obtained from metadata supplied by the sample provider rather than from assay-based typing. Sample metadata almost always included a de-identified subject ID, COVID-19 status, age in years and sex.

TCRbeta CDR3 regions were amplified from genomic DNA using the immunoSEQ Assay, a bias-controlled multiplex PCR. On the study's bioinformatics: The number of nucleated cells in each sample was estimated from the amplification of reference gene primers within the assay. To quantify the absolute abundance of each unique TCRbeta CDR3 rearrangement, sequence reads were collapsed and filtered. Productive Simpson clonality was computed per sample as the square root of Simpson's diversity index over productive rearrangements. In its TCRdb copy, this immuneACCESS table keeps in-frame sequences only and misses some clones. Where compared with another copy, unresolved V genes explain less than half of these, and the others have no known cause. That table is the source of V, J and clone size, and D and trimming were worked out from the DNA. The sample records roughly 190,000 clones, about 90% of which are singletons. The top ten constitute about 2.2% of the sample.

In the prospective study, participants were roughly 18 to 95 years old, resided in about two dozen geographic areas of the United States, and were enrolled through a virtual design. In the prospective study, participants were assigned to cohorts based on the clinical history participants reported in a screening survey and a study questionnaire. ImmuneRACE Cohort 3 recovered participants were defined by two consecutive negative NP/OP PCR tests, healthcare professional clearance, or symptom resolution. In the prospective study, mobile phlebotomists collected whole blood, serum and a nasopharyngeal or oropharyngeal swab from each participant. Prospective study participants could optionally give additional blood draws and questionnaires over an approximately two-month period. Blood samples from the prospective study were shipped frozen or at room temperature prior to DNA extraction. What the research found in general, with its limitations: The quantity of clinical and demographic metadata differed by source and by participant and was supplied without curation.

The germline V gene (reference sequence) sets CDR1 to LGHDT and CDR2 to YNNKEL. The CDR3, from cysteine to phenylalanine, totals 14 residues. Of all the DNA, just the CDR3 is kept, 42 bases in frame from base 1. Trimming accounts for 4 bases at V and 3 bases at J, while the number of junction bases matched to no gene is 3. Regarding this clone: Its antigen remains unidentified. Per-base qualities were not stored, and no clone one base away is much larger.

Sequenced: PBMCs or T cells enriched from blood (not recorded which). The receptor was derived from a woman younger than 45 who had recovered from COVID-19. Recombination joined TRBV3-1 (or the pseudogene TRBV3-2) with TRBJ2-7; 10 central nucleotides agree with TRBD2. This receptor carries the CDR3 CASSPGTSVYEQYF. The DNA sequence follows: TGTGCCAGCAGCCCCGGGACTAGCGTCTACGAGCAGTACTTC.